This TCR beta chain was captured by sequencing in a study of blood T cell repertoires in COVID-19. Whole-study context: Samples of COVID-19 (acute and convalescent) were obtained from the United States, Italy and Spain. PBMCs, B-cell-depleted T cells, or T cells provided the cDNA or gDNA that made up the material.

This CDR3 is built from 15 residues. Germline V gene sequence: CDR1 SGHTA, CDR2 FQGNSA. The germline V and J ends were trimmed by 4 bases and 4 bases, with 16 bases remaining between them. Only in-frame clones appear in the TCRdb table, and some are missing; sequencing was by immunoSEQ multiplex PCR. Of about 120,000 clones listed, more than 60% are singletons. The clonotype originates from a man in his sixties or seventies with acute or convalescent COVID-19. Sequences were obtained from peripheral blood. The rearrangement joins TRBV7-2 to TRBJ1-2; possibly TRBD1 for D (6 bases). For the CDR3, the DNA is TGTGCCAGCAGCTACCGCCGGGACACCATCTATGGCTACACCTTC. Translated, it gives CASSYRRDTIYGYTF.